This TCR beta chain was sequenced during a study of cytomegalovirus exposure and HLA in healthy donors. Study-wide findings and caveats: The authors confirmed in vitro that a few CMV-associated chains were specific for CMV antigens.

This PCR relied on a set of 60 Vbeta primers and 13 Jbeta primers. Here immunoSEQ multiplex PCR was the method, and the copy in TCRdb shows in-frame clones only, minus some. Of about 78,000 clones in the sample, 72% were seen once. The germline gives CDR1 LGHNT, CDR2 FRNRAP. CDR3 length: 12 amino acids. Trimming shortened V by 4 bases and J by 12 bases, and 13 bases separated the two germline ends. This clone was seen more than once but under ten times. No antigen is known for it. V gene TRBV12-5 combines with J gene TRBJ2-1; D is possibly TRBD2 (6 bases). Specimen: PBMCs. This clonotype was obtained from a woman in her 40s in good health and CMV-seropositive. CDR3 nucleotides: TGTGCTAGTGGTTCTAGAGCGGGTTCGCAGTTCTTC. It codes for CASGSRAGSQFF.